The rows below give T cell receptor beta chains drawn from one sample of a study of breast tumors, draining lymph nodes, adjacent tissues. TCRdb recomputed calls from the multiplex PCR reads with MiXCR, one row per CDR3 protein. The table includes 200,000 or so distinct CDR3 sequences, roughly 31% detected once. The specimen sequenced was axillary lymph node tissue. The source of these receptors is a female donor with breast cancer. Some clones in this sample may be carry-over from other donors' samples. Both conserved end residues are part of each CDR3. A D gene is named only where the DNA matches it firmly. Some rows mark clone size as missing; the rest say once, few, many or name a class of expanded clone.

v_call	clone_size	j_call	d_call	cdr3_nt	cdr3_aa
TRBV30	many	TRBJ2-7	-	TGTGCCTGGTCCCAAGTGGGGACATTCCAGGCAGAGCAGTACTTC	CAWSQVGTFQAEQYF
TRBV11-3	many	TRBJ2-3	TRBD1	TGTGCCAGCAGCCACCGACAGGGGAAAGGGGCAGATACGCAGTATTTT	CASSHRQGKGADTQYF
TRBV13	many	TRBJ1-4	TRBD1	TGTGCCAGCAGCCGCAGGGGGAGTGAAAAACTGTTTTTT	CASSRRGSEKLFF
TRBV11-3	many	TRBJ2-1	-	TGTGCCAGCAGCTTGGCAGGGGGGTACAATGAGCAGTTCTTC	CASSLAGGYNEQFF
TRBV12-2	few	TRBJ2-5	-	TGTGCAAGTCGCCCCACTAGGACTAGCGGGAGGGCCTGCCGAGAGACCCAGTACTTC	CASRPTRTSGRACRETQYF
TRBV6-1	few	TRBJ1-5	-	TGTGCCAGCAGTGTCTGGGGGCTTGGCAATCAGCCCCAGCATTTT	CASSVWGLGNQPQHF
TRBV6-6	many	TRBJ2-3	TRBD1	TGTGCCAGCACCCCCGGGACAGGGACCACAGATACGCAGTATTTT	CASTPGTGTTDTQYF
TRBV20-1	once	TRBJ1-4	TRBD1	TGCAGTGCTACTGGGGCGTTCGGGACAGGGCTGGAAAAACTGTTTTTT	CSATGAFGTGLEKLFF
TRBV6-1	many	TRBJ2-1	TRBD2	TGTGCCAGCCGCCTTGGGGGGGGGATCAATGAGCAGTTCTTC	CASRLGGGINEQFF
TRBV10-3	many	TRBJ2-5	TRBD1	TGTGCCATCAGTGATTACGGTGGGACAGGCGGACAGACCCAGTACTTC	CAISDYGGTGGQTQYF
TRBV29-1	many	TRBJ2-1	TRBD2	TGCAGCGTGACGCTCCGGACTAGCGGATACAATGAGCAGTTCTTC	CSVTLRTSGYNEQFF
TRBV6-5	-	TRBJ2-2	-	TGTGCCAGCAGTCACTCGACTCCTGGGGGCACCGGGGAGCTGTTTTTT	CASSHSTPGGTGELFF
TRBV7-3	many	TRBJ2-2	-	TGTGCCAGCCAGGGATCCACCGGGGAGCTGTTTTTT	CASQGSTGELFF
TRBV7-9	many	TRBJ2-1	-	TGTGCCAGCAGCACGACAGTCAATGAGCAGTTCTTC	CASSTTVNEQFF
TRBV18	few	TRBJ2-3	-	TGTGCCAGCTCAGCGGGACTGCAGGGCACAGATACGCAGTATTTT	CASSAGLQGTDTQYF
TRBV6-1	many	TRBJ2-6	-	TGTGCCAGCATGCAGTCTGGGGCCAACGTCCTGACTTTC	CASMQSGANVLTF
TRBV6-5	-	TRBJ1-1	TRBD1	TGTGCCAGCATCAGAGGGGGCGAAGCTTTCTTT	CASIRGGEAFF
TRBV7-3	few	TRBJ1-2	TRBD1	TGTGCCAGCAGCCCCCGGACAGGAGGTGGCTGCACCTTC	CASSPRTGGGCTF
TRBV20-1	many	TRBJ2-4	TRBD2	TGCAGTGCTCCCGGGACTAGCTACCAAAACATTCAGTACTTC	CSAPGTSYQNIQYF
TRBV12-5	many	TRBJ2-7	-	TGTGCTAGTGGTCCCACCGGGGAAGGAACCTACGAGCAGTACTTC	CASGPTGEGTYEQYF
TRBV5-8	-	TRBJ2-1	-	TGTGCCAGCAGCCCAACCGCGGGTTACAATGAGCAGTTCTTC	CASSPTAGYNEQFF
TRBV2	-	TRBJ1-4	-	TGTGCCAGCAGTGTAGGGGGGGGTAATGAAAAACTGTTTTTT	CASSVGGGNEKLFF
TRBV27	-	TRBJ2-7	TRBD2	TGTGCCAGCAGTTTAGCGGGAGCCCTCTCTGGGGAGCAGTACTTC	CASSLAGALSGEQYF
TRBV4-3	-	TRBJ2-5	TRBD2	TGCGCCAGTAACTCGACTAGCGGGAGGGCGGGGGAGACCCAGTACTTC	CASNSTSGRAGETQYF
TRBV12-3/TRBV12-4	many	TRBJ2-3	-	TGTGCCAGCAGTTTAGGGGAGGGCACAGATACGCAGTATTTT	CASSLGEGTDTQYF
TRBV10-1	-	TRBJ2-3	-	TGCGCCAGCAGTGCGGGGCCTTTTACTAGCACAGATACGCAGTATTTT	CASSAGPFTSTDTQYF
TRBV5-1	-	TRBJ1-1	-	TGCGCCAGCAGCTCAAGCATACCCACTGAAGCTTTCTTT	CASSSSIPTEAFF
TRBV2	many	TRBJ2-5	-	TGTGCCAGCAGTGGGACAGGAGGGCAAGAGACCCAGTACTTC	CASSGTGGQETQYF
TRBV30	many	TRBJ1-3	-	TGTGCCTGGAGTGTACGTGGGGCTGCCGGTAGAAACACCATATATTTT	CAWSVRGAAGRNTIYF
TRBV2	many	TRBJ1-3	TRBD1	TGTGCCAGCAGTTTACAGGGGCTTAGGGGAAACACCATATATTTT	CASSLQGLRGNTIYF
TRBV2	-	TRBJ2-2	-	TGTGCCAGCAGTGAGGGGCGAAAAACCGGGGAGCTGTTTTTT	CASSEGRKTGELFF
TRBV18	-	TRBJ1-1	-	TGTGCCAGCTCACCAAGGTTAACGGGGGATATCTGGAACACTGAAGCTTTCTTT	CASSPRLTGDIWNTEAFF
TRBV5-4	many	TRBJ2-1	TRBD1	TGTGCCAGCAGCTTGCAGGGGGCGGGAATCAATGAGCAGTTCTTC	CASSLQGAGINEQFF
TRBV18	few	TRBJ2-2	-	TGTGCCAGCTCACCACGGACAGAAAACACCGGGGAGCTGTTTTTT	CASSPRTENTGELFF
TRBV5-1	many	TRBJ2-3	-	TGCGCCAGCAGCTTTACAGAGCCCACAGATACGCAGTATTTT	CASSFTEPTDTQYF
TRBV12-3/TRBV12-4	many	TRBJ2-7	TRBD1	TGTGCCAGCAGGCCGGAGACAGGGTTCAACTACGAGCAGTACTTC	CASRPETGFNYEQYF
TRBV6-1	many	TRBJ2-7	TRBD1	TGTGCCAGCAGTGAAGGACAGGGGGCCTACGAGCAGTACTTC	CASSEGQGAYEQYF
TRBV2	-	TRBJ2-1	TRBD2	TGTGCCAGCAGTGAAGCTAGAACTAGCGGGGCAGTGGGTACCTACAATGAGCAGTTCTTC	CASSEARTSGAVGTYNEQFF
TRBV20-1	many	TRBJ1-2	TRBD1	TGCAGTGCTCATACAGGGGTACGGTATGGCTACACCTTC	CSAHTGVRYGYTF
TRBV11-2	-	TRBJ1-1	TRBD1	TGTGCCAGCAGCTTCGCCAGGGGGGTGTTTGCTGAAGCTTTCTTT	CASSFARGVFAEAFF
TRBV14	-	TRBJ2-2	-	TGTGCCAGCAGCCGTGGGGCAGGGGAATGCGGGGAGCTGTTTTTT	CASSRGAGECGELFF
TRBV5-4	-	TRBJ2-5	-	TGTGCCAGCAGCTTACCGACAGCGGGCAGGGAGACCCAGTACTTC	CASSLPTAGRETQYF
TRBV15	many	TRBJ2-1	TRBD2	TGTGCCACCAGCAGAGTGGGTTTGGCGGGGGGGTTGCTCTTC	CATSRVGLAGGLLF
TRBV9	many	TRBJ2-7	-	TGTGCCAGCAGCGTAGCTACCACGGACTACGAGCAGTACTTC	CASSVATTDYEQYF
TRBV5-8	many	TRBJ2-2	-	TGTGCCAGCAGCTTGGACAGGGTGGAGCTGTTTTTT	CASSLDRVELFF
TRBV5-4	many	TRBJ2-5	TRBD2	TGTGCCAGCAGCTACGGGACTAGCGGGGCTCGGGAGACCCAGTACTTC	CASSYGTSGARETQYF
TRBV29-1	-	TRBJ1-2	-	TGCAGCGTTGAAGATCTAGCAGGGACTATGAACTATGGCTACACCTTC	CSVEDLAGTMNYGYTF
TRBV6-6	-	TRBJ2-5	TRBD1	TGTGCCAGCAGTCCGGGACAGAACCAAGAGACCCAGTACTTC	CASSPGQNQETQYF
TRBV7-3	-	TRBJ2-5	TRBD2	TGTGCCCGACGGAGCGGGGGAGAGACCCAGTACTTC	CARRSGGETQYF
TRBV10-1	few	TRBJ2-5	TRBD2	TGCGCCAGCAGTGAGGGGGCCCTAGCGGGAGGAGAGACCCAGTACTTC	CASSEGALAGGETQYF
TRBV2	-	TRBJ2-3	-	TGTGCTAATAGCTTTAGCACAGATACGCAGTATTTT	CANSFSTDTQYF
TRBV7-2	many	TRBJ2-1	TRBD2	TGTGCCAGCAGCTTCTTGGGCGGGAGCTCCTACAATGAGCAGTTCTTC	CASSFLGGSSYNEQFF
TRBV12-3/TRBV12-4	many	TRBJ2-1	TRBD1	TGTGCCAGCAGTGTCGGGACAGGGTTCGATGAGCAGTTCTTC	CASSVGTGFDEQFF
TRBV3-1	few	TRBJ2-3	-	TGTGCCAGCAGCCAAGCTAACGTTTCAGATACGCAGTATTTT	CASSQANVSDTQYF
TRBV20-1	many	TRBJ2-3	TRBD2	TGCAGTGCTAGAGACCCCCACGGCTGGGCGGGAGGCGGAGATACGCAGTATTTT	CSARDPHGWAGGGDTQYF
TRBV7-3	many	TRBJ2-5	-	TGTGCCAGCAGCTTAAATGGGGGGCGAGGAGCTGCGGAGACCCAGTACTTC	CASSLNGGRGAAETQYF
TRBV7-2	-	TRBJ1-2	-	TGTGCCAGCAGCCCAGGCAGTGGCGGCTACACCTTC	CASSPGSGGYTF
TRBV2	-	TRBJ1-5	TRBD1	TGTGCCAGCACCGGAGACGGACAGGGGGCGTATCAGCCCCAGCATTTT	CASTGDGQGAYQPQHF
TRBV9	many	TRBJ1-3	-	TGTGCCAGCAGCGTACGGGGGGCAGTTGGAAACACCATATATTTT	CASSVRGAVGNTIYF